Listed below are T cell receptor beta chains from one sample, sequenced in a study of blood T cell repertoires in COVID-19. Repertoires were generated with immunoSEQ multiplex PCR, while TCRdb's copy carries only in-frame clones and drops some. Of 200,000 to 250,000 clones listed, about nine tenths are singletons. The sample comprised peripheral blood. The origin of the receptors is a woman between 55 and 75 years old with acute or convalescent COVID-19. Each CDR3 is given with its conserved first and last residue. Fields, in order: clone size, J gene, D gene, V gene, CDR3 protein, CDR3 DNA. The D gene is left open where the match is weak. Clone size appears in some rows only: once, few, many, or a class for an expanded clone.

>.|TRBJ2-7|.|TRBV5-1
CASSLSRDEQYF
TGCGCCAGCAGCTTGTCGAGGGACGAGCAGTACTTC
>.|TRBJ2-7|.|TRBV11-2
CASSFGEPYEQYF
TGTGCCAGCAGCTTCGGTGAGCCCTACGAGCAGTACTTC
>.|TRBJ2-3|TRBD2|TRBV19
CASKSLAGDTDTQYF
TGTGCCAGTAAATCCCTAGCGGGAGATACAGATACGCAGTATTTT
>once|TRBJ2-7|.|TRBV7-2
CASSFPGISYEQYF
TGTGCCAGCAGCTTCCCGGGGATCTCCTACGAGCAGTACTTC
>once|TRBJ1-5|.|TRBV24-1
CATSDNGQGVWGNQPQHF
TGTGCCACCAGTGATAATGGTCAAGGGGTTTGGGGCAATCAGCCCCAGCATTTT
>.|TRBJ1-3|.|TRBV2
CASSDRPSLSGNTIYF
TGTGCCAGCAGCGACAGGCCCTCCCTCTCTGGAAACACCATATATTTT
>.|TRBJ2-2|.|TRBV5-3
CARSLGRDSPPGELFF
TGTGCCAGAAGCTTAGGCCGGGACTCACCCCCCGGGGAGCTGTTTTTT
>once|TRBJ1-2|TRBD1|TRBV7-9
CASSLQGVAGYTF
TGTGCCAGCAGCTTACAGGGGGTTGCTGGCTACACCTTC
>.|TRBJ1-1|TRBD1|TRBV14
CASSSSRQGDRTEAFF
TGTGCCAGCAGCTCATCACGACAGGGGGATAGGACTGAAGCTTTCTTT
>.|TRBJ1-2|.|TRBV6-6
CASSLIGTYSNYGYTF
TGTGCCAGCAGTCTAATCGGGACATATAGTAACTATGGCTACACCTTC
>.|TRBJ2-2|TRBD2|TRBV7-2
CASRTSGGSHTGELFF
TGTGCCAGCAGGACCTCAGGCGGGAGTCACACCGGGGAGCTGTTTTTT
>.|TRBJ2-7|TRBD2|TRBV2
CASSELAGGPEYF
TGTGCCAGCAGTGAACTAGCGGGGGGGCCGGAGTACTTC
>.|TRBJ1-1|.|TRBV10-2
CASRDRLTPWAFF
TGCGCCAGCAGAGACAGGTTAACTCCCTGGGCTTTCTTT
>.|TRBJ2-1|TRBD2|TRBV4-2
CASSQDRGGRGNEQFF
TGTGCCAGCAGCCAAGATAGGGGCGGGAGGGGGAATGAGCAGTTCTTC
>.|TRBJ2-7|TRBD1|TRBV5-1
CASSSSGGQSSYEQYF
TGCGCCAGCAGCTCGTCAGGGGGCCAGAGCTCCTACGAGCAGTACTTC
>once|TRBJ1-1|.|TRBV3-1/TRBV3-2
CASSRHHGAAEAFF
TGTGCCAGCAGCCGTCACCATGGGGCCGCTGAAGCTTTCTTT
>once|TRBJ1-2|.|TRBV2
CASSPDRQGLGGYTF
TGTGCCAGCAGTCCCGACAGGCAGGGGCTTGGTGGCTACACCTTC
>once|TRBJ1-2|.|TRBV28
CASTLTGNYGYTF
TGTGCCAGCACCCTCACAGGAAACTATGGCTACACCTTC
>.|TRBJ2-3|TRBD2|TRBV5-4
CASSLDLAGSTDTQYF
TGTGCCAGCAGCTTGGATCTAGCGGGTAGCACAGATACGCAGTATTTT
>.|TRBJ1-6|TRBD1|TRBV25-1
CASSSGQGVYSPLHF
TGTGCCAGCAGTTCGGGACAGGGGGTTTATTCACCCCTCCACTTT
>.|TRBJ1-6|.|TRBV7-2
CASSLWENSPLHF
TGTGCCAGCAGCTTATGGGAGAATTCACCCCTCCACTTT
>.|TRBJ1-4|.|TRBV10-1
CATSEQFSIRATNEKLFF
TGCGCCACCTCAGAACAGTTTAGTATTAGAGCAACTAATGAAAAACTGTTTTTT
>.|TRBJ2-1|.|TRBV20-1
CSASWAAGYNEQFF
TGCAGTGCTAGTTGGGCGGCAGGGTACAATGAGCAGTTCTTC
>.|TRBJ2-3|.|TRBV10-3
CATTPNTDTQYF
TGTGCCACGACACCAAACACAGATACGCAGTATTTT
>.|TRBJ1-2|TRBD1|TRBV7-3
CASSHGTGTDGYTF
TGTGCCAGCAGCCACGGGACAGGGACTGATGGCTACACCTTC
>.|TRBJ1-3|.|TRBV18
CASSIYPGTTGNTIYF
TGTGCCAGCTCAATCTACCCCGGGACAACTGGAAACACCATATATTTT
>.|TRBJ2-2|TRBD2|TRBV5-1
CASTRGDTGELFF
TGCGCCAGCACGCGGGGGGACACCGGGGAGCTGTTTTTT
>.|TRBJ1-3|TRBD1|TRBV5-1
CASSLGQGTGNTIYF
TGCGCCAGCAGCTTGGGACAGGGAACTGGAAACACCATATATTTT
>.|TRBJ1-2|.|TRBV28
CASSRLSYGYTF
TGTGCCAGCAGTCGACTGAGCTATGGCTACACCTTC
>once|TRBJ2-1|.|TRBV7-2
CASSDLVGASYNEQFF
TGTGCCAGCAGCGACCTCGTGGGGGCCTCCTACAATGAGCAGTTCTTC
>.|TRBJ1-2|.|TRBV19
CASSTAGVKGVYGYTF
TGTGCCAGTAGTACCGCCGGGGTAAAGGGCGTCTATGGCTACACCTTC